The 7 T cell receptor beta chains reported below all come from one sample, sequenced in a study of cytomegalovirus exposure and HLA in healthy donors. A multiplex PCR was run with 60 Vbeta primers and 13 Jbeta primers. Sequencing was performed with immunoSEQ multiplex PCR; in TCRdb, only in-frame clones are kept and a portion is missing. The sample includes 90,000 to 110,000 clones, roughly three quarters seen only once; the top ten take 6.5% to 8.5%. The sample was PBMCs. The receptor set was obtained from a woman aged 45-65 years in good health and CMV-seropositive.

On this clone itself: At one boundary the junction diverges from the germline segment, which might be a read error. The J gene is TRBJ2-6, the V gene TRBV27; perhaps TRBD1 as D (5 bases). The CDR3 covers 14 residues. In germline, CDR1 is MNHEY, CDR2 SMNVEV (reference sequence). The CDR3 coding sequence is TGTGCCAGCAGTTTAGGGGTTGGGGCCAACGGCCTGACTTTC. As protein: CASSLGVGANGLTF.

The gene calls are TRBV9 and TRBJ1-3, with 9 bases matching TRBD1. Germline trimming cut 4 bases from V and 4 bases from J; bases unmatched to any gene: 9. Germline lookup yields CDR1 SGDLS and CDR2 YYNGEE. This CDR3 spans 16 amino acids. The CDR3 nucleotides are TGTGCCAGCAGCCCAGACAGGGGGTCAGGAGGAAACACCATATATTTT. It translates to CASSPDRGSGGNTIYF.

V is TRBV6-6 and J is TRBJ2-7, with 10 bases aligning to TRBD1. Germline CDR1 reads MNHNY; CDR2 reads SVGAGI (reference sequence). The CDR3 extends over 16 amino acids. V shed 4 bases and J 2 bases; nucleotides not matched to a gene: 8. The CDR3 sequence is CASSSPGQGSTYEQYF. CDR3 DNA: TGTGCCAGCAGTTCCCCGGGACAGGGGAGCACCTACGAGCAGTACTTC.

The chain joins TRBV7-9 to TRBJ2-5; no firm D call. Germline CDR1 is SEHNR and CDR2 is FQNEAQ (reference sequence). Trimming left V 3 bases short and J 0 bases short, with 11 bases between. This CDR3 is 15 amino acids long. Here the CDR3 DNA reads TGTGCCAGCAGCTTGGAGATTTTGTACCAAGAGACCCAGTACTTC. It translates to CASSLEILYQETQYF.

This clone was picked up a small number of times. This rearrangement joins TRBV9 to TRBJ2-5, with D perhaps matching TRBD2 (6 bases). The germline CDR1 and CDR2 sequences are SGDLS and YYNGEE. There are 13 residues in the CDR3. V was shortened by 4 bases and J by 5 bases, with 12 bases between the two germline ends. The CDR3 DNA is TGTGCCAGCAGCCCGGGGGTGGGCGAGACCCAGTACTTC. Residues: CASSPGVGETQYF.

The V call is TRBV27, the J call TRBJ2-7; D uncertain. V was pared by 4 bases and J by 2 bases, with 12 bases between. The germline V gene encodes CDR1 MNHEY and CDR2 SMNVEV (reference sequence). This CDR3 has 14 amino acids. The CDR3 DNA sequence: TGTGCCAGCAGTTCCCTGGGCCCGACCTACGAGCAGTACTTC. Amino acids: CASSSLGPTYEQYF.

This sequence joins TRBV29-1 and TRBJ2-7, with 8 bases aligning to TRBD1. The germline CDR1 and CDR2 sequences are SQVTM and ANQGSEA. V lost 3 bases, J lost 4 bases, and 8 bases stayed unmatched. The CDR3 runs 14 residues. CDR3: CSVDGPGGRYEQYF. The DNA of the CDR3 is TGCAGCGTTGACGGGCCAGGGGGCCGGTACGAGCAGTACTTC.